The clone carrying this T cell receptor beta chain was seen many times. Its antigen is not identified. This record comes from a study of blood T cells in healthy people across ages. The authors ran a second PCR of 7 to 11 cycles using a sample-barcoded 5' primer and a J-beta primer mix. MiXCR, run by TCRdb on the 5' RACE reads, gives a single entry per CDR3 protein. Of under 750,000 distinct CDR3 sequences listed, 40% to 50% are singletons. V lost 5 bases and J lost 5, with 12 bases in between. The CDR3 runs to 13 residues. Germline values: CDR1 MNHEY, CDR2 SVGAGI. Study outcomes and limitations: Changes seen in expanded clonotypes were possibly confounded by donor CMV status left unknown. There were more naive CD4+ cells and higher diversity in long-lived donors than in aged donors.

They isolated at least 7 million PBMCs from each sample. This TCR was recovered from an older man in good health. The sample consisted of blood. The rearrangement links TRBV6-5 to TRBJ2-5; D is unclear. The CDR3 DNA reads TGTGCCAGCAGTGTGGCATTAGGGGAGACCCAGTACTTC. Translated, it gives CASSVALGETQYF.